This T cell receptor (beta chain) was sequenced for a study of blood T cell repertoires in COVID-19. Looking at the study overall: The United States, Italy and Spain provided the acute and convalescent COVID-19 samples.

The authors' processing: The assay estimated nucleated cells by amplifying reference gene primers. Assay: immunoSEQ multiplex PCR; the TCRdb copy retains only in-frame clones and omits some. V and J calls and clone size are as listed in that table; D and trimming were resolved from the DNA. Among roughly 200,000 clones, 87% were seen once, and the ten largest hold approximately 7.2%. The sample comprised PBMCs or T cells enriched from blood (not recorded which). The source of this sequence is a man aged 25 to 40 in a cohort exposed to, infected with or recovered from COVID-19 (not recorded which).

CDR3 protein: CASSDGLAGIRGDTQYF. CDR3 bases: TGTGCCAGCAGCGATGGACTAGCGGGAATTAGGGGAGATACGCAGTATTTT. The chain has TRBV5-4 and TRBJ2-3; 12 bases are a match to TRBD2. J was trimmed by 5 bases and V by 4 bases; bases with no gene match: 11. CDR3 length: 17 amino acids. The germline CDR1 and CDR2 sequences are SGHNT and YYREEE (reference sequence). Full variable domain (missing parts from reference TRBV5-4 and TRBJ2-3): ETGVTQSPTHLIKTRGQQVTLRCSSQSGHNTVSWYQQALGQGPQFIFQYYREEENGRGNFPPRFSGLQFPNYSSELNVNALELDDSALYLCASSDGLAGIRGDTQYFGPGTRLTVL.